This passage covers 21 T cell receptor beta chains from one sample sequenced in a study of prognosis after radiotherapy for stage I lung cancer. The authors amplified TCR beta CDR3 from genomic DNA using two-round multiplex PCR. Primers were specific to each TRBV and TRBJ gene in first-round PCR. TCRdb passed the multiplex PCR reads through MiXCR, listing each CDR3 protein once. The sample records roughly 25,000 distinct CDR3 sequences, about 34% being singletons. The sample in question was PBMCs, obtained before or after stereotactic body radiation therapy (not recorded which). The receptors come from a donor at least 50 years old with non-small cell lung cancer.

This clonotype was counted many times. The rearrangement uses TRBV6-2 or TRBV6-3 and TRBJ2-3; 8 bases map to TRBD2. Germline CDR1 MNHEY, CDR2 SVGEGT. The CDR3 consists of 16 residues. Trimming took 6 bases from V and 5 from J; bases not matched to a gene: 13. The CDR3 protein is CASSPLGAGARDTQYF. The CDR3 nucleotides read TGTGCCAGCAGCCCCCTGGGAGCGGGAGCCAGAGATACGCAGTATTTT.

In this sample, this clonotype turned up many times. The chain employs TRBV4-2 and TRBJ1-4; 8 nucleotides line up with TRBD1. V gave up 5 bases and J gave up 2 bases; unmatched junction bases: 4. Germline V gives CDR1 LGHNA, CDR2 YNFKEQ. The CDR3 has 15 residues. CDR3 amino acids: CASSAPGGTNEKLFF. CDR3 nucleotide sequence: TGTGCCAGCAGCGCCCCAGGGGGCACTAATGAAAAACTGTTTTTT.

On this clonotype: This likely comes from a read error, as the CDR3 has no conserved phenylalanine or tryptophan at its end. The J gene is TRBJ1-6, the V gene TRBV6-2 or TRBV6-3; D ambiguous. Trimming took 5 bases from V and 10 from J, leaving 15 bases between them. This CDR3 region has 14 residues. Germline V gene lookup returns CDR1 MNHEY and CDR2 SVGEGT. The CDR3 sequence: CASSQTLHGSPLHL. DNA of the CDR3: TGTGCCAGCAGTCAAACTCTACATGGATCACCCCTCCACCTT.

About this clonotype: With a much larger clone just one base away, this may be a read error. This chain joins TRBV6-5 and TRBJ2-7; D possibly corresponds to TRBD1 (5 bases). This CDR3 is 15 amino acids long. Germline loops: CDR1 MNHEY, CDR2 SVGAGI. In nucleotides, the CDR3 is TGTTCCGGCAGTTACTCGACAGACGGCCCCTACGAGCAGTACTTC. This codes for CSGSYSTDGPYEQYF.

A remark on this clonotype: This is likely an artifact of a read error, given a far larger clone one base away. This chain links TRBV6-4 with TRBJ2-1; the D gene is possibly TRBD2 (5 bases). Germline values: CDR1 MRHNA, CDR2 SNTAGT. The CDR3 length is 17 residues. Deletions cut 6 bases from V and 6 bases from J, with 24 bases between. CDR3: CASSPGEGYERGNEQFF. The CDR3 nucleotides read TGTGCCAGCAGCCCGGGCGAAGGATACGAACGGGGCAATGAGCAGTTCTTC.

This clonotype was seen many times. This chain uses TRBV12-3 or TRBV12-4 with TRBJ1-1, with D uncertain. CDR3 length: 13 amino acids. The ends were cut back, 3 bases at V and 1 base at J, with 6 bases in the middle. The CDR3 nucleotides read TGTGCCAGCAGTTTGAAGGGGAACACTGAAGCTTTCTTT. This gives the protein CASSLKGNTEAFF.

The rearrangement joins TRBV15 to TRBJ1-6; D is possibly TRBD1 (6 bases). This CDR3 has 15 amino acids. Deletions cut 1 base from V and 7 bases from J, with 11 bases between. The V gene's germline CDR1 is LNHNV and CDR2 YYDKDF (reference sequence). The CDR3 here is CATSRGSGGNSPLHF. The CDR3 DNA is TGTGCCACCAGCAGAGGTAGCGGGGGCAATTCACCCCTCCACTTT.

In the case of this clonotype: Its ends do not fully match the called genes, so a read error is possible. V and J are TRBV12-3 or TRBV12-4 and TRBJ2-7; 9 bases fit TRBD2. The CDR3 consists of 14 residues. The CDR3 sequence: CASRASGNPYEHYF. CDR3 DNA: TGTGCCAGCAGGGCTAGCGGGAACCCCTACGAGCATTACTTC.

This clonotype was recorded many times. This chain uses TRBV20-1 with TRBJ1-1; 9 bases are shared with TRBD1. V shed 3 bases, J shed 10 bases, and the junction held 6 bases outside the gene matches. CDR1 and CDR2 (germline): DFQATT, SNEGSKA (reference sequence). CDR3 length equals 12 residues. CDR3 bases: TGCAGTGCTAGTTTACAGGGGGCGGCAGCTTTCTTT. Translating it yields CSASLQGAAAFF.

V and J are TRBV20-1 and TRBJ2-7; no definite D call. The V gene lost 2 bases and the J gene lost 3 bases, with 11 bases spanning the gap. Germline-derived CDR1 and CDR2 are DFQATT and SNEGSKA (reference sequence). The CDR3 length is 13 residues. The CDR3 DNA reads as TGCAGTGCTAGAAAGGACGCCTACTACGAGCAGTACTTC. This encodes CSARKDAYYEQYF.

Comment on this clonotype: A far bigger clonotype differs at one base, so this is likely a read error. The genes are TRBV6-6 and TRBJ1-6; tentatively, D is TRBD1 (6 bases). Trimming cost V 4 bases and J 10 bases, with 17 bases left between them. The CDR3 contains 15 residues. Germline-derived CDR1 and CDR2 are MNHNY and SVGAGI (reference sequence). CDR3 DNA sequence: TGTGCCAGCAGTTCGCCCGAGAAGGGGGTGTCACCCCTCCACTTT. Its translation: CASSSPEKGVSPLHF.

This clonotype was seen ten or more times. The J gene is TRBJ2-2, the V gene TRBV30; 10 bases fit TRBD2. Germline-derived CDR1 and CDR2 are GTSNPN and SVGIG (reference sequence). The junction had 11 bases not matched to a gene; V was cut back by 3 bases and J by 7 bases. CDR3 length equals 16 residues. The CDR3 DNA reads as TGTGCCTGGAGCCCTTCTCTAGCGGGAGTTAGCGGGGAGCTGTTTTTT. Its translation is CAWSPSLAGVSGELFF.

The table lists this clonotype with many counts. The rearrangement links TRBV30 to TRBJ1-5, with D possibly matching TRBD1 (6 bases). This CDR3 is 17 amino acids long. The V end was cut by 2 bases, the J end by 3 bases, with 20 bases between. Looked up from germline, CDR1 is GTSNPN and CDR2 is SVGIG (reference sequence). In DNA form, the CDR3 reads TGTGCCTGGAGTCCAGTTGGTCGGGGGGCTGCCAATCAGCCCCAGCATTTT. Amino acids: CAWSPVGRGAANQPQHF.

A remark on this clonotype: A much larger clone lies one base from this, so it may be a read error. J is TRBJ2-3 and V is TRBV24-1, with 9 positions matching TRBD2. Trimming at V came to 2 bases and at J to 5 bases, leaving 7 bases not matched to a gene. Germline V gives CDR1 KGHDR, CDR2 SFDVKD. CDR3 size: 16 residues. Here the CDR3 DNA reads TGTGCCACCAGTGATTCGGGACCAGCGGGAGGAGATACGCAGTATTTT. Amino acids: CATSDSGPAGGDTQYF.

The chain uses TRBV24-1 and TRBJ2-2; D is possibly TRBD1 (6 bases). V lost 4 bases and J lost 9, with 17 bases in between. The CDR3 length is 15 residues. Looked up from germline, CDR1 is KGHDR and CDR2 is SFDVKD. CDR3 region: CATSETGGGTWELFF. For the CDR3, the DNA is TGTGCCACCAGTGAGACAGGTGGTGGAACCTGGGAGCTGTTTTTT.

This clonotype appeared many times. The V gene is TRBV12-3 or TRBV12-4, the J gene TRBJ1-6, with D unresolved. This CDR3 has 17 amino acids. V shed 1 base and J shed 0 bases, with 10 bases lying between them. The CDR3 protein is CASSLGGVGSYNSPLHF. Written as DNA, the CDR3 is TGTGCCAGCAGTTTAGGTGGGGTAGGCTCCTATAATTCACCCCTCCACTTT.

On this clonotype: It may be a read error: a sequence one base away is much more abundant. The CDR3 reads CAINDEGTQYF. The DNA for the CDR3 is TGTGCCATCAACGATGAGGGGACCCAGTACTTC. The genes are TRBV10-3 and TRBJ2-5; tentatively, D is TRBD2 (5 bases). The V end was cut by 7 bases, the J end by 7 bases, with 10 bases between. Germline V gene data show CDR1 as ENHRY and CDR2 as SYGVKD. This CDR3 region has 11 residues.

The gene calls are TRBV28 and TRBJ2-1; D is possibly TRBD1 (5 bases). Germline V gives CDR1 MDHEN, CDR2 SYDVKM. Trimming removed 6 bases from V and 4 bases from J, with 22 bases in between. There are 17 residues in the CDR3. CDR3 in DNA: TGTGCCAGCAGCCGACCCCCAGGGATTAGGTCGTACAATGAGCAGTTCTTC. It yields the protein CASSRPPGIRSYNEQFF. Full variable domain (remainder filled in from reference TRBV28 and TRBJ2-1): DVKVTQSSRYLVKRTGEKVFLECVQDMDHENMFWYRQDPGLGLRLIYFSYDVKMKEKGDIPEGYSVSREKKERFSLILESASTNQTSMYLCASSRPPGIRSYNEQFFGPGTRLTVL.

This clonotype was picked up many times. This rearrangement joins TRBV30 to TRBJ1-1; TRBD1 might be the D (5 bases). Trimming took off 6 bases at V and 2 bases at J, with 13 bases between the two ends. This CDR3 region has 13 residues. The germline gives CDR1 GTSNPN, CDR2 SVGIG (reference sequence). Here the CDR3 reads CACRQLQNTEAFF. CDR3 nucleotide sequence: TGTGCCTGCCGACAGTTGCAAAACACTGAAGCTTTCTTT.

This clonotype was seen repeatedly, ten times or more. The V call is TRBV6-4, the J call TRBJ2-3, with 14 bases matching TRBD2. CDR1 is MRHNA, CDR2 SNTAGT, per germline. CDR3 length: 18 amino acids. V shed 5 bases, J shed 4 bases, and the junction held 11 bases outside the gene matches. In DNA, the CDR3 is TGTGCCAGCAGTTCCGGGACTAGCGGGAGACGAGGGGCAGATACGCAGTATTTT. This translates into CASSSGTSGRRGADTQYF.

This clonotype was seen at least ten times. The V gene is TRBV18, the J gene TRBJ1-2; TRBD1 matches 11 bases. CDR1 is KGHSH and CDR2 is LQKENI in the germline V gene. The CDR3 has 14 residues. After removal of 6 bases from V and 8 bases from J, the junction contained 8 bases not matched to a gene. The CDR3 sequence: CASSQGQGARGYTF. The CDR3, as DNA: TGTGCCAGCTCCCAAGGACAGGGGGCGCGGGGCTACACCTTC.